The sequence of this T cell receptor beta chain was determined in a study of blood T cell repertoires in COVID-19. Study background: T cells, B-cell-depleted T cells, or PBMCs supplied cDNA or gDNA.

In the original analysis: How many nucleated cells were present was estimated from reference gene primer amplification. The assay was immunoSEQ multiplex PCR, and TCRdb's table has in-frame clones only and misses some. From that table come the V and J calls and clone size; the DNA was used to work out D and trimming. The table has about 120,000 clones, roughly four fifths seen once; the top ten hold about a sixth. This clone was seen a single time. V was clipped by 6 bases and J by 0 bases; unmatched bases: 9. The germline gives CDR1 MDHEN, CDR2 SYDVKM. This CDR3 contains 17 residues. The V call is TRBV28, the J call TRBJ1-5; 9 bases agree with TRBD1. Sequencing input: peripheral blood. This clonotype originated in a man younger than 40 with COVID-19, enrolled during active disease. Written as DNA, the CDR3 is TGTGCCAGCAGCATGGACAGGGGACCTGTTAGCAATCAGCCCCAGCATTTT. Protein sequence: CASSMDRGPVSNQPQHF.